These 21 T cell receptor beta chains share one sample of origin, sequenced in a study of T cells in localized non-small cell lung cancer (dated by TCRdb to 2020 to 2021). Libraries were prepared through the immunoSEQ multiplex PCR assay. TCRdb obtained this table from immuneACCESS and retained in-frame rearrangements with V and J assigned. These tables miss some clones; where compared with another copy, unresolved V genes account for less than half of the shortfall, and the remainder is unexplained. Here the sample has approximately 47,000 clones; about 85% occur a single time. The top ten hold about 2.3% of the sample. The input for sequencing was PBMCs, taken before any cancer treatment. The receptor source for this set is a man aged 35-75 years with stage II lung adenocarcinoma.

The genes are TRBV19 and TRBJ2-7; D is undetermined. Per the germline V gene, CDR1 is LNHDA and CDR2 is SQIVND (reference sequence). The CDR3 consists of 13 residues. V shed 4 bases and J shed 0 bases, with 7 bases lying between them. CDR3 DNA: TGTGCCAGTAGTAACCAGGACTCCTACGAGCAGTACTTC. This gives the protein CASSNQDSYEQYF.

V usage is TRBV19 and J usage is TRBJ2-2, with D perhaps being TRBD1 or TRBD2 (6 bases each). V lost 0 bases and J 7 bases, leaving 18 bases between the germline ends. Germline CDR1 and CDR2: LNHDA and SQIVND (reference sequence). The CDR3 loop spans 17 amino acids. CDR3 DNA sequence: TGTGCCAGTAGTATAGATCTATGGAGGGCAGGGGTCGGGGAGCTGTTTTTT. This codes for CASSIDLWRAGVGELFF.

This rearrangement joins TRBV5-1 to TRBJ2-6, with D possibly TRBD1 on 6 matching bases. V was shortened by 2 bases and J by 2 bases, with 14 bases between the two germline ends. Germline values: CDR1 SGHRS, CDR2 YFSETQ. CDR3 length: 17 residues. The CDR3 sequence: CASSFIVPGAGANVLTF. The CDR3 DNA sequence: TGCGCCAGCAGCTTCATAGTCCCAGGGGCTGGGGCCAACGTCCTGACTTTC.

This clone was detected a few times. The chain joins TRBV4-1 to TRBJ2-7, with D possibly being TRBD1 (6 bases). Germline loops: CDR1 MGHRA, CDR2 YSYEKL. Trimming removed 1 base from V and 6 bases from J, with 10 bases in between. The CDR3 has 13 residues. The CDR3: CASSQVGTLEQYV. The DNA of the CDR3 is TGCGCCAGCAGCCAAGTCGGGACACTCGAGCAGTACGTC.

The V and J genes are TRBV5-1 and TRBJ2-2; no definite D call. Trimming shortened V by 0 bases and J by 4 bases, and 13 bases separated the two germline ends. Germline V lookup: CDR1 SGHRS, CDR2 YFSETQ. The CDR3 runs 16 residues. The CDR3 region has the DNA TGCGCCAGCAGCTTGGGGGCTAGAGGATCCACCGGGGAGCTGTTTTTT. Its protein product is CASSLGARGSTGELFF.

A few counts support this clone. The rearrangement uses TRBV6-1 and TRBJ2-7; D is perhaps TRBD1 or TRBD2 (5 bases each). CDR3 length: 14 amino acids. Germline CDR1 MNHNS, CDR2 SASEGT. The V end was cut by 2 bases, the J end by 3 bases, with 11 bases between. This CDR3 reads CASSESQGDYEQYV. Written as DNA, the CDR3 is TGTGCCAGCAGTGAAAGTCAGGGAGACTACGAGCAGTACGTC.

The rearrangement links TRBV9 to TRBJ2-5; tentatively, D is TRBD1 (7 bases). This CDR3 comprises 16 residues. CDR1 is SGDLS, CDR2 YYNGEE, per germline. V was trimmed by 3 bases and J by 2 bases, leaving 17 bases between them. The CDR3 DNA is TGTGCCAGCAGCGCCAAACCAGGGGGGTTTCAAGAGACCCAGTACTTC. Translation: CASSAKPGGFQETQYF.

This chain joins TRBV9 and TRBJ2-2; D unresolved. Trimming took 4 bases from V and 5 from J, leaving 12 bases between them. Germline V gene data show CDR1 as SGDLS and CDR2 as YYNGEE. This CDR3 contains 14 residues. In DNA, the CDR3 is TGTGCCAGCAGCTTCTCAGGTGGAACCGGGGAGCTGTTTTTT. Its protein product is CASSFSGGTGELFF.

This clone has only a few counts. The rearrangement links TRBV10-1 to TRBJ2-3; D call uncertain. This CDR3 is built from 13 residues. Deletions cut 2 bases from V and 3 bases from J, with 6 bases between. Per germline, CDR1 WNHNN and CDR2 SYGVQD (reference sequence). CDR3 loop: CASSEPDTDTQYF. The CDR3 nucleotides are TGCGCCAGCAGTGAGCCGGATACAGATACGCAGTATTTT.

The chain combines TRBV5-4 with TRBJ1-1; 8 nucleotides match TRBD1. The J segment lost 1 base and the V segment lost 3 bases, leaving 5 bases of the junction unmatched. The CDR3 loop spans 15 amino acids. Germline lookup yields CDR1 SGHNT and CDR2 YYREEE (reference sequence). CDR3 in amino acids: CASSSPTGANTEAFF. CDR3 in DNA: TGTGCCAGCAGCTCTCCGACAGGGGCGAACACTGAAGCTTTCTTT.

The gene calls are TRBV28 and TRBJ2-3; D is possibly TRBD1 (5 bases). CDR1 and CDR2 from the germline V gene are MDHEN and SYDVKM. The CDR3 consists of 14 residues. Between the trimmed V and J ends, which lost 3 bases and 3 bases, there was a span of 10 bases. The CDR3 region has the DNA TGTGCCAGCAGTTTTCTCCAGGGTACAGATACGCAGTATTTT. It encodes CASSFLQGTDTQYF.

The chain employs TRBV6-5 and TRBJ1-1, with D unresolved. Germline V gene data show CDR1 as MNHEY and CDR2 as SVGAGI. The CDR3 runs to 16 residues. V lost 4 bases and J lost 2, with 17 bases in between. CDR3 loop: CASSSTSKGRNTEAFF. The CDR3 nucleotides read TGTGCCAGCAGTTCCACATCGAAGGGTCGAAACACTGAAGCTTTCTTT.

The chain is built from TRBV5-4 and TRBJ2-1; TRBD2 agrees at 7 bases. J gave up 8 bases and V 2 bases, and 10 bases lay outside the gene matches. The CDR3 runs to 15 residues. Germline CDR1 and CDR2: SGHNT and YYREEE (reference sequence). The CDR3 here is CASSFQDLREDEQFF. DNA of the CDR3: TGTGCCAGCAGCTTTCAAGACCTACGGGAGGATGAGCAGTTCTTC. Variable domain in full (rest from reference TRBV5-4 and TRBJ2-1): ETGVTQSPTHLIKTRGQQVTLRCSSQSGHNTVSWYQQALGQGPQFIFQYYREEENGRGNFPPRFSGLQFPNYSSELNVNALELDDSALYLCASSFQDLREDEQFFGPGTRLTVL.

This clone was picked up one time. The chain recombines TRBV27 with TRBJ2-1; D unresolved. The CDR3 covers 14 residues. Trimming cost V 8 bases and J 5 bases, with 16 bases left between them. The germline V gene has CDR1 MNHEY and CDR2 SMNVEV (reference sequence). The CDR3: CASRTRAVDNEQFF. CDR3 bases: TGTGCCAGCCGGACCCGGGCAGTCGACAATGAGCAGTTCTTC.

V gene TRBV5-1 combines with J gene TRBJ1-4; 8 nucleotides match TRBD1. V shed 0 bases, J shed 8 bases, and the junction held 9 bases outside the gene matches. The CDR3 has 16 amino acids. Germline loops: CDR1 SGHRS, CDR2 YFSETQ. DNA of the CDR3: TGCGCCAGCAGCTTGGATTATCAGGGGGCAAACGAAAAACTGTTTTTT. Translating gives CASSLDYQGANEKLFF.

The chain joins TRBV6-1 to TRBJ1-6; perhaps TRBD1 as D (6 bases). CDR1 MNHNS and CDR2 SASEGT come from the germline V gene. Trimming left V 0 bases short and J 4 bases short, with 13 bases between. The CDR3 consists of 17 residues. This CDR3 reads CASSEANFGQYNSPLHF. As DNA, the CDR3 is TGTGCCAGCAGTGAAGCAAATTTCGGACAGTATAATTCACCCCTCCACTTT.

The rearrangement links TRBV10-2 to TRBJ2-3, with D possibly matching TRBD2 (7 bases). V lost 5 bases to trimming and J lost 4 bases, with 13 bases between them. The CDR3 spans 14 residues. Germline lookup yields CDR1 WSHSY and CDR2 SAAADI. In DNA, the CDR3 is TGCGCCAGCAGTCGGGGGGCCCCCTCAGATACGCAGTATTTT. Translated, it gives CASSRGAPSDTQYF.

CDR3 DNA sequence: TGCAGCGTTGAAGTGAGGGGTGGCATTCAGTACTTC. As protein: CSVEVRGGIQYF. The chain has TRBV29-1 and TRBJ2-4; D may match TRBD1 or TRBD2 (5 bases each). The CDR3 runs to 12 residues. CDR1 is SQVTM and CDR2 is ANQGSEA in the germline V gene. V was cut by 1 base and J by 9 bases, with 10 bases left in between. Using reference TRBV29-1 and TRBJ2-4 for the parts outside the CDR3, the full variable domain is SAVISQKPSRDICQRGTSLTIQCQVDSQVTMMFWYRQQPGQSLTLIATANQGSEATYESGFVIDKFPISRPNLTFSTLTVSNMSPEDSSIYLCSVEVRGGIQYFGAGTRLSVL.

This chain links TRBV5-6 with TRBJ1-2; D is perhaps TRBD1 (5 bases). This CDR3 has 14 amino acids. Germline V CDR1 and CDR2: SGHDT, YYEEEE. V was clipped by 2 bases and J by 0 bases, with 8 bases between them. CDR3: CASSFGAANYGYTF. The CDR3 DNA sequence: TGTGCCAGCAGCTTCGGGGCAGCTAACTATGGCTACACCTTC.

The CDR3 DNA sequence: TGTGCCTGGAGTGTAAGGGGGACCTCTGGAAACACCATATATTTT. This gives the protein CAWSVRGTSGNTIYF. The rearrangement joins TRBV30 to TRBJ1-3, with a possible D match to TRBD1 (6 bases). Trimming pared 0 bases from V and 0 bases from J, leaving 9 bases between. CDR3 length equals 15 residues. Germline assignment: CDR1 GTSNPN and CDR2 SVGIG (reference sequence).

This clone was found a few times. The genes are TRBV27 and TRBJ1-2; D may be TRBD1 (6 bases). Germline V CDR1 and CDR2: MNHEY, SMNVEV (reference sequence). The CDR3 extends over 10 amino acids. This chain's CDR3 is CAGRGSGYTF. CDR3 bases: TGTGCAGGGAGGGGGAGTGGCTACACCTTC.